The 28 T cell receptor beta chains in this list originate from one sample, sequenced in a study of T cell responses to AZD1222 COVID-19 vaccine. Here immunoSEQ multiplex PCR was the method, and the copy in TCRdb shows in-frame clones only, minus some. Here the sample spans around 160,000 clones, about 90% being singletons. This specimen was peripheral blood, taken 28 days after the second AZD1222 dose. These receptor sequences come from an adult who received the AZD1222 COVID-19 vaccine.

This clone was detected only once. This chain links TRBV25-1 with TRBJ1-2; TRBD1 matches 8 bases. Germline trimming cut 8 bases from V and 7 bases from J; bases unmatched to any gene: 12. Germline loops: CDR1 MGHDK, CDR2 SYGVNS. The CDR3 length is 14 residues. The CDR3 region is CASSRQGIWSGYTF. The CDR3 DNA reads TGTGCCAGCTCGAGACAGGGGATTTGGTCTGGCTACACCTTC.

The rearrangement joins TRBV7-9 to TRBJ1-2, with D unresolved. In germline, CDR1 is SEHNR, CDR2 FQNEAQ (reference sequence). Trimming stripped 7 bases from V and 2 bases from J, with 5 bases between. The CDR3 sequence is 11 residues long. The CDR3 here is CASTQNYGYTF. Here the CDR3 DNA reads TGTGCCAGCACCCAGAACTATGGCTACACCTTC.

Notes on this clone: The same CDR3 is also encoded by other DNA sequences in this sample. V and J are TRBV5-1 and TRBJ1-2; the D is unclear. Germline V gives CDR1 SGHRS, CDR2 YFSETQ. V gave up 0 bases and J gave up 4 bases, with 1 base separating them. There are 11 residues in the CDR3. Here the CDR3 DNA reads TGCGCCAGCAGCTTGGGCTATGGCTACACCTTC. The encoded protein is CASSLGYGYTF.

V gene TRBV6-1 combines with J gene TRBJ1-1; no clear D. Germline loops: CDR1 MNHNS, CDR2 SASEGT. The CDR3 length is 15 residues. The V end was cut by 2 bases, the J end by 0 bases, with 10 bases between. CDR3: CASSERPAMNTEAFF. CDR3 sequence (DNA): TGTGCCAGCAGTGAACGTCCAGCCATGAACACTGAAGCTTTCTTT.

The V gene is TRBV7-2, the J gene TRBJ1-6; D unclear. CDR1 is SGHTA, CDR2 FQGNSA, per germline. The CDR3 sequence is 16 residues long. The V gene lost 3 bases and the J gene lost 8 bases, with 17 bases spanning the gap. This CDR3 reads CASSLDGTRLYSPLHF. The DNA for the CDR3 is TGTGCCAGCAGCTTGGACGGCACTCGTCTATATTCACCCCTCCACTTT.

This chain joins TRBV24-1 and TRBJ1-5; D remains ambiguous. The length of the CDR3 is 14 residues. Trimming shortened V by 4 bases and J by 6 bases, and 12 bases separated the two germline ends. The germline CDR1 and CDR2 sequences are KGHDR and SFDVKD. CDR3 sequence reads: CATSEKARGQPQHF. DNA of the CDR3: TGTGCCACCAGTGAGAAGGCCCGGGGTCAGCCCCAGCATTTT.

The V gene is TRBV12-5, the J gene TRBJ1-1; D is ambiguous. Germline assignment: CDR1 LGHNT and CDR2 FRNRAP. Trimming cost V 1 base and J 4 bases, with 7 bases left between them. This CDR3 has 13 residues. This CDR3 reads CASGLGTITEAFF. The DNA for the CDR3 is TGTGCTAGTGGTTTGGGGACCATCACTGAAGCTTTCTTT.

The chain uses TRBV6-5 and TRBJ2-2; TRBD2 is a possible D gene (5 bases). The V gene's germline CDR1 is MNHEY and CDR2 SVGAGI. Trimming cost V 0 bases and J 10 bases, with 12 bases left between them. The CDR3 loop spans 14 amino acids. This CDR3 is CASSYSDFPSELFF. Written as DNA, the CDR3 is TGTGCCAGCAGTTACTCGGACTTTCCCTCGGAGCTGTTTTTT.

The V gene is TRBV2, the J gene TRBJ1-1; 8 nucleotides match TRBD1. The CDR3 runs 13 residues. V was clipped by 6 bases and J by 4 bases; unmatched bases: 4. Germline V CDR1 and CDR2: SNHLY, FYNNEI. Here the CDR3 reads CASRDRVRTEAFF. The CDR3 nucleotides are TGTGCCAGCAGGGACAGGGTCCGCACTGAAGCTTTCTTT.

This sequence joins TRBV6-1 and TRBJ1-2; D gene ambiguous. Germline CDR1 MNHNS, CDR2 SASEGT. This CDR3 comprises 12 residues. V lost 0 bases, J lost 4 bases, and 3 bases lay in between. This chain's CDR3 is CASSEAGYGYTF. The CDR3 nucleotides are TGTGCCAGCAGTGAAGCTGGCTATGGCTACACCTTC.

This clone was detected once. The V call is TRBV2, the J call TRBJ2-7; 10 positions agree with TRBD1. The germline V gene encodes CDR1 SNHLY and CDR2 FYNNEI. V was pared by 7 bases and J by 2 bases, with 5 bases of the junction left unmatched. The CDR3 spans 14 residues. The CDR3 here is CASTGGQGAYEQYF. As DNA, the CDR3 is TGTGCCAGCACTGGCGGACAGGGGGCCTACGAGCAGTACTTC.

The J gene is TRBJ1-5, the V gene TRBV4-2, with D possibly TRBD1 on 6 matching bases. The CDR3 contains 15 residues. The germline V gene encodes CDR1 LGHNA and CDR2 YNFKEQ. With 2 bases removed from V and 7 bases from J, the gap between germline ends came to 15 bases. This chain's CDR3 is CASSQPDRMGQPQHF. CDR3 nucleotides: TGTGCCAGCAGCCAACCCGACAGGATGGGCCAGCCCCAGCATTTT.

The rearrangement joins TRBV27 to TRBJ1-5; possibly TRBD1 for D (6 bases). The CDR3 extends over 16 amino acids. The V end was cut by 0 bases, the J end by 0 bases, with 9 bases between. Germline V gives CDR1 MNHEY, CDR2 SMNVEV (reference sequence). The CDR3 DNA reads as TGTGCCAGCAGTTTATCGTGGGGGCATAGCAATCAGCCCCAGCATTTT. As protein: CASSLSWGHSNQPQHF.

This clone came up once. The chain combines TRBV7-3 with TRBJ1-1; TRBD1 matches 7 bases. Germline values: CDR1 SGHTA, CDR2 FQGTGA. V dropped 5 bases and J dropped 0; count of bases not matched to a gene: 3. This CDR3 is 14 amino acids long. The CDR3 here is CASSPGQVNTEAFF. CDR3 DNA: TGTGCCAGCAGCCCAGGACAGGTGAACACTGAAGCTTTCTTT.

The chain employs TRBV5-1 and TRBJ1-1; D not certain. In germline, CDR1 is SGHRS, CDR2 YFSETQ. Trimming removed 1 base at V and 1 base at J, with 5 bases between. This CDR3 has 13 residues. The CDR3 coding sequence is TGCGCCAGCAGCTTGTGGGGGAACACTGAAGCTTTCTTT. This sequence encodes CASSLWGNTEAFF.

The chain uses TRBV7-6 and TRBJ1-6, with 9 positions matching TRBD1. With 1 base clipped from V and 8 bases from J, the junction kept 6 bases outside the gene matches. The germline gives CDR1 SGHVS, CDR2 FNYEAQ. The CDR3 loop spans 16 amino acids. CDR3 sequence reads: CASSLVGQGFDSPLHF. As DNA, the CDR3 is TGTGCCAGCAGCTTAGTCGGACAGGGGTTTGATTCACCCCTCCACTTT.

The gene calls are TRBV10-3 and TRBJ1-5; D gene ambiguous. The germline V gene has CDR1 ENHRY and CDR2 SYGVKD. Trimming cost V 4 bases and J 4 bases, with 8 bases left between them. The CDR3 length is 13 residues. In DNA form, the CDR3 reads TGTGCCATCAGTGTAGACCTTAATCAGCCCCAGCATTTT. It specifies CAISVDLNQPQHF.

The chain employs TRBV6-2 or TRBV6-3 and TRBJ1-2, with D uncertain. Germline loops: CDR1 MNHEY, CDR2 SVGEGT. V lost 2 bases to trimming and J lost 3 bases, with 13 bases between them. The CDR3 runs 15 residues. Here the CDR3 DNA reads TGTGCCAGCAGTTACGGGTCAGGAGACTACTATGGCTACACCTTC. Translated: CASSYGSGDYYGYTF.

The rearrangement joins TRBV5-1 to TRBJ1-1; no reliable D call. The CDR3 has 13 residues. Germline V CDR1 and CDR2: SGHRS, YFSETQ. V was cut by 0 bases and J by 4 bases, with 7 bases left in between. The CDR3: CASSLVVGTEAFF. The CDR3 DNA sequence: TGCGCCAGCAGCTTGGTGGTTGGCACTGAAGCTTTCTTT.

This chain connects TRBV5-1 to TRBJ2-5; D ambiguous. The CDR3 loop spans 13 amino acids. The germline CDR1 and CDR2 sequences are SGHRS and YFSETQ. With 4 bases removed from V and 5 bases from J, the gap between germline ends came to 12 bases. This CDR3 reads CASSTGPVETQYF. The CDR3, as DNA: TGCGCCAGCAGCACTGGGCCCGTGGAGACCCAGTACTTC.

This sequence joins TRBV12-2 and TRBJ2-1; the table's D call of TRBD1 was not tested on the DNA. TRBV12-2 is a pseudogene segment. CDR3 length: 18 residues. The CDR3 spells CASRLAKHLSSSYNEQFF. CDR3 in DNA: TGTGCAAGTCGCTTAGCAAAACACCTTTCCAGCTCCTACAATGAGCAGTTCTTC.

The CDR3 sequence: CSVEGGQGNQETQYF. In DNA form, the CDR3 reads TGCAGCGTTGAAGGTGGGCAGGGGAACCAAGAGACCCAGTACTTC. The V gene is TRBV29-1, the J gene TRBJ2-5; perhaps TRBD1 as D (6 bases). The CDR3 totals 15 residues. V was clipped by 1 base and J by 0 bases, with 12 bases between them. Germline V lookup: CDR1 SQVTM, CDR2 ANQGSEA.

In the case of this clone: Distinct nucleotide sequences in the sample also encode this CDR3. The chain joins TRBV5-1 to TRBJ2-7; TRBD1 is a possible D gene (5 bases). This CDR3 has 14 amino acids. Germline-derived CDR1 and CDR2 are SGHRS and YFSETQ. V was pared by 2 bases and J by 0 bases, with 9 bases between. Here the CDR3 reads CASSLGHLSYEQYF. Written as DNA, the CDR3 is TGCGCCAGCAGCTTAGGACACCTCTCCTACGAGCAGTACTTC.

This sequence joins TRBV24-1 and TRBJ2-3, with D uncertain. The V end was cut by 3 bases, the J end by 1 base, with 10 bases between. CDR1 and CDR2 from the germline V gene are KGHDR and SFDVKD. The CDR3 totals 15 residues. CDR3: CATSDPGEGTDTQYF. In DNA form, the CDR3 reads TGTGCCACCAGTGATCCGGGCGAAGGCACAGATACGCAGTATTTT.

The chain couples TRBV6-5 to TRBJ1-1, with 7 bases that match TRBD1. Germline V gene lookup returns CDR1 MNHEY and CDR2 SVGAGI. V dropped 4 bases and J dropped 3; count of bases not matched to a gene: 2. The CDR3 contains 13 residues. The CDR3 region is CASSSQGDTEAFF. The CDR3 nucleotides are TGTGCCAGCAGTTCCCAGGGGGACACTGAAGCTTTCTTT.

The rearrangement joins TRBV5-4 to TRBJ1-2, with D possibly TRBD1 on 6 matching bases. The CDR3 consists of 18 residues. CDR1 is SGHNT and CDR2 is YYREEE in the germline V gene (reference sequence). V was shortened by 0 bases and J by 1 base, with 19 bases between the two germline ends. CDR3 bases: TGTGCCAGCAGCTTGGATGTCGCAGGGGCCCAACTTAACTATGGCTACACCTTC. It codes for CASSLDVAGAQLNYGYTF.

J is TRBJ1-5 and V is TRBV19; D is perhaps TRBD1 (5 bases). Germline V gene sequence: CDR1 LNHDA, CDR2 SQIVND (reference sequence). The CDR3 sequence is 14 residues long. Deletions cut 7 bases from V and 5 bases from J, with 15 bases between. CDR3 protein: CASTGQPTYQPQHF. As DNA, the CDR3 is TGTGCCAGTACAGGGCAGCCCACCTATCAGCCCCAGCATTTT.

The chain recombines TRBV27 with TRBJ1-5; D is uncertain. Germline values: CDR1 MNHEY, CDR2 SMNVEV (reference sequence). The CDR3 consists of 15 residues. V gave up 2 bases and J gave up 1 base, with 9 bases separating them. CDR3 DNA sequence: TGTGCCAGCAGTTTAGGAGCCAGAAGCAATCAGCCCCAGCATTTT. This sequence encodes CASSLGARSNQPQHF.